This paragraph covers one TCR beta chain sequence. Its antigen is not known. The data originate from a study of blood T cells in healthy people across ages. A J-beta primer mix and a sample-barcoded 5' primer were used in a second PCR of roughly 6 to 11 cycles. TCRdb processed the 5' RACE reads anew with MiXCR; each CDR3 protein has one entry. There are some 1,500,000 distinct CDR3 sequences in the sample; approximately 43% occur only once, and approximately 4.1% lies in the top ten. Findings of the study overall: TCR beta diversity correlated strongly with naive T cell percentage.

This clonotype originated in a woman younger than 30 in good health. The material sequenced was blood.

The CDR3 sequence: CSVLGLAIHEQYF. CDR3 bases: TGCAGCGTCCTGGGACTAGCTATCCACGAGCAGTACTTC. The chain links TRBV29-1 to TRBJ2-7; TRBD2 agrees at 9 bases. V lost 6 bases and J lost 5; bases outside the gene matches: 8. Per germline, CDR1 SQVTM and CDR2 ANQGSEA. The CDR3 covers 13 residues.